This record covers a single TCR beta chain. The antigen remains unidentified. This table comes from immunoSEQ multiplex PCR, and its TCRdb copy is limited to in-frame clones, with some not included. The table shows about 1 million clones, with more than 60% occurring only once. Trimming at V came to 10 bases and at J to 4 bases, leaving 6 bases not matched to a gene. Germline CDR1 ENHRY, CDR2 SYGVKD. The CDR3 is 14 amino acids. The data originate from a study of shared clonotypes between healthy human individuals. Points from the study as a whole: A small donor pool kept down the genetic and exposure-history diversity that was represented.

The receptor's source is a man aged 18 to 29 in good health. The V and J genes are TRBV10-3 and TRBJ1-6; TRBD1 agrees at 8 bases. Sequencing input: memory CD4+ T cells sorted from blood. The subset: CD45RA-negative fraction. CDR3 amino acids: CATKGTGYNSPLHF. The CDR3 nucleotides read TGTGCCACCAAGGGGACAGGATATAATTCACCCCTCCACTTT.